This record looks at one T cell receptor beta chain sequence and its context. This entry comes from a study of control samples from healthy donors and cancer patients. The CDR3 runs 14 residues. In germline, CDR1 is SGHVS, CDR2 FQNEAQ. Deletions cut 4 bases from V and 4 bases from J, with 14 bases between. This table comes from immunoSEQ multiplex PCR, and its TCRdb copy is limited to in-frame clones, with some not included. The sample holds 48,000 or so clones, roughly 92% seen once. The chain joins TRBV7-8 to TRBJ2-7; either TRBD1 or TRBD2 may supply D (5 bases each). The clonotype originates from a woman between 50 and 59 years old with head and neck cancer. Specimen: PBMCs. The CDR3 here is CASSSVDGAYEQYF. CDR3 nucleotide sequence: TGTGCCAGCAGCTCCGTAGACGGGGCTTACGAGCAGTACTTC.